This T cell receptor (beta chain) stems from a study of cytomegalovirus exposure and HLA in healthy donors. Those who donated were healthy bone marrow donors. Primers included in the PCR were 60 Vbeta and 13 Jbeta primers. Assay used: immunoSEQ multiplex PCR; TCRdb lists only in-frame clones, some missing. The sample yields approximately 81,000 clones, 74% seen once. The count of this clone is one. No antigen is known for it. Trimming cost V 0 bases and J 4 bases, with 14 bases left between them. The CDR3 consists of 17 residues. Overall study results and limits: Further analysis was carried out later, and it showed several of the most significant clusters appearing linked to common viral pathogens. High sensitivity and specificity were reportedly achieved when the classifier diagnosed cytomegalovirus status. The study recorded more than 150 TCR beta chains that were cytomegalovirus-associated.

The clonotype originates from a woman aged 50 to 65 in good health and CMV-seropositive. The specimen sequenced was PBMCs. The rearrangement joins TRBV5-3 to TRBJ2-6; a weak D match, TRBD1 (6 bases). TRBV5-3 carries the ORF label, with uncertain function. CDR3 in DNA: TGTGCCAGAAGCTTGGCTCCCGTGGGGGCCGGGGCCAACGTCCTGACTTTC. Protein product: CARSLAPVGAGANVLTF.